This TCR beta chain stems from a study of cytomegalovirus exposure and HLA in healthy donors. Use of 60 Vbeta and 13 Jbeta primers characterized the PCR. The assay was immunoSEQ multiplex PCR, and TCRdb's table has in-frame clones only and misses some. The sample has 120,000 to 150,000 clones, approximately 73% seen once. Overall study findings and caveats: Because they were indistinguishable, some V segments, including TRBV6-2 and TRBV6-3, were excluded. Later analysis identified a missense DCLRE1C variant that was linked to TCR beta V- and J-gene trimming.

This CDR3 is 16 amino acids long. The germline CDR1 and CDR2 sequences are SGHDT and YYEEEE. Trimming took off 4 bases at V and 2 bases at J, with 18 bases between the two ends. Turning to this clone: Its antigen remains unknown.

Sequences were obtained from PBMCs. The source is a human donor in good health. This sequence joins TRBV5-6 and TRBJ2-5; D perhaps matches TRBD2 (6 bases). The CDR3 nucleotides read TGTGCCAGCAGCCGGGGGAGTGGGCACTCACAAGAGACCCAGTACTTC. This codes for CASSRGSGHSQETQYF. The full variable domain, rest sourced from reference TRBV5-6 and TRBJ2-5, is DAGVTQSPTHLIKTRGQQVTLRCSPKSGHDTVSWYQQALGQGPQFIFQYYEEEERQRGNFPDRFSGHQFPNYSSELNVNALLLGDSALYLCASSRGSGHSQETQYFGPGTRLLVL.